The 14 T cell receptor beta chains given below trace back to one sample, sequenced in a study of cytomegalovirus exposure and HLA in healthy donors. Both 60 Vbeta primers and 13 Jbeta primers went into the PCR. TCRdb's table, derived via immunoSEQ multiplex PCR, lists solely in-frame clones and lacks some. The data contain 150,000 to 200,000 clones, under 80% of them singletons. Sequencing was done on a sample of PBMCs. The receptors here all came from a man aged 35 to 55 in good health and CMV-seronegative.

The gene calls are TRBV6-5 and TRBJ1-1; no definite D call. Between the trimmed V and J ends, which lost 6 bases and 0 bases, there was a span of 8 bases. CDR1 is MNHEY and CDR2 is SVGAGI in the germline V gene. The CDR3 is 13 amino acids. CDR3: CASRQRMNTEAFF. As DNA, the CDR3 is TGTGCCAGCAGGCAGAGGATGAACACTGAAGCTTTCTTT.

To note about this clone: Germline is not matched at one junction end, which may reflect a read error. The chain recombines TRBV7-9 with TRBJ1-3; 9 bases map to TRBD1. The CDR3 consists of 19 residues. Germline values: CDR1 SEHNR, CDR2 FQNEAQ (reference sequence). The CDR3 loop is CSSRSRGGGQGRSGNTIYF. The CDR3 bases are TGTTCCAGCCGTAGCCGGGGAGGGGGACAGGGACGCTCTGGAAACACCATATATTTT.

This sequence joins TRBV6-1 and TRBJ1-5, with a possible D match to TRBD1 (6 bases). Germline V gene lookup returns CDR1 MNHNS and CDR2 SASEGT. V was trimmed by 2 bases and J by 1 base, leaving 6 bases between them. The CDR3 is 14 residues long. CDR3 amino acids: CASSEQGSNQPQHF. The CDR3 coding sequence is TGTGCCAGCAGTGAACAGGGGAGCAATCAGCCCCAGCATTTT.

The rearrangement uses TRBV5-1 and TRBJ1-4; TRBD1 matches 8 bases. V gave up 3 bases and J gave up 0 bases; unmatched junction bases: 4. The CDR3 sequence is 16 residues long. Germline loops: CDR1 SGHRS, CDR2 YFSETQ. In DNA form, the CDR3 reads TGCGCCAGCAGCTCGGACAGGGTTGCAACTAATGAAAAACTGTTTTTT. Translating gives CASSSDRVATNEKLFF.

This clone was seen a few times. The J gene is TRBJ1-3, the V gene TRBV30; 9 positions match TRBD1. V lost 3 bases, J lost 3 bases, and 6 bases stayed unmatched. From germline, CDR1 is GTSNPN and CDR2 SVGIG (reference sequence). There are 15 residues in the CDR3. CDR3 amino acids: CAWRMTGGGGNTIYF. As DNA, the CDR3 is TGTGCCTGGAGGATGACAGGGGGAGGTGGAAACACCATATATTTT.

The CDR3 region is CASRPGGSTGELFF. In DNA form, the CDR3 reads TGCGCCAGCAGACCCGGGGGTTCTACCGGGGAGCTGTTTTTT. The genes are TRBV5-1 and TRBJ2-2; a possible D gene is TRBD2 (6 bases). This CDR3 is built from 14 residues. Trimming took off 5 bases at V and 5 bases at J, with 13 bases between the two ends. Germline V lookup: CDR1 SGHRS, CDR2 YFSETQ. The variable domain in full, completed from reference TRBV5-1 and TRBJ2-2, reads KAGVTQTPRYLIKTRGQQVTLSCSPISGHRSVSWYQQTPGQGLQFLFEYFSETQRNKGNFPGRFSGRQFSNSRSEMNVSTLELGDSALYLCASRPGGSTGELFFGEGSRLTVL.

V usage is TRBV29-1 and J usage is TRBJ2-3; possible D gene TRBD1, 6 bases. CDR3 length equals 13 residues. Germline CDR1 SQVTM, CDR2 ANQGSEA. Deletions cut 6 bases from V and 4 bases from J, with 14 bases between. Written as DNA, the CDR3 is TGCAGCGTGAGGGGGTATGCTGCAGATACGCAGTATTTT. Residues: CSVRGYAADTQYF.

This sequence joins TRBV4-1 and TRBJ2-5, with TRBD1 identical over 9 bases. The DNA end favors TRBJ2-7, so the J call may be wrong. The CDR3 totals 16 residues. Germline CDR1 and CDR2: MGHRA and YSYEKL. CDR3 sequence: CASSQVPGTGRYEQYF. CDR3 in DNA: TGCGCCAGCAGCCAAGTGCCCGGGACAGGGCGCTACGAGCAGTACTTC.

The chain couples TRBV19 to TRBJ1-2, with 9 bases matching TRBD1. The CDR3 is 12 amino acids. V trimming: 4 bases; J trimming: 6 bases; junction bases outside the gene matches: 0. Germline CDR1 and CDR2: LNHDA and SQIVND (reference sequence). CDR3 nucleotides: TGTGCCAGTAGTAGGACAGGGGATGGCTACACCTTC. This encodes CASSRTGDGYTF.

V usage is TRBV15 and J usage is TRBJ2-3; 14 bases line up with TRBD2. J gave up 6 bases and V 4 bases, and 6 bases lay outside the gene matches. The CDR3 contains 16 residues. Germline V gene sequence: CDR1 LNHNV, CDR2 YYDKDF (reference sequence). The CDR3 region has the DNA TGTGCCACCAGCACTGGGACTAGCGGGGGTTGGGATACGCAGTATTTT. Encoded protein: CATSTGTSGGWDTQYF.

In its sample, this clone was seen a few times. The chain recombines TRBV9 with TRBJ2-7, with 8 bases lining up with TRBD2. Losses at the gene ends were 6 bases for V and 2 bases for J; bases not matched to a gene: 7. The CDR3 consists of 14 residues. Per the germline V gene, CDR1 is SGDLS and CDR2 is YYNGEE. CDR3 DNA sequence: TGTGCCAGCAACGGGCTCGGGAGGGCCTACGAGCAGTACTTC. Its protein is CASNGLGRAYEQYF.

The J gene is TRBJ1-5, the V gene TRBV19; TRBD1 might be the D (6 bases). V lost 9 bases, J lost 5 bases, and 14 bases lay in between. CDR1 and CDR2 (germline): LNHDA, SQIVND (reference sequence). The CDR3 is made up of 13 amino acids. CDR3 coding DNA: TGTGCCAGCGCAGGGGAGGGGCATCAGCCCCAGCATTTT. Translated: CASAGEGHQPQHF.

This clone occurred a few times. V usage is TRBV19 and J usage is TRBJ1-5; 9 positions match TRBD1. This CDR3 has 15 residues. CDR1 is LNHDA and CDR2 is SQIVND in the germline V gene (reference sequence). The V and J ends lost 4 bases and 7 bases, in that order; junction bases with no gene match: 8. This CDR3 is CASSRGQGGSQPQHF. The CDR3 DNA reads TGTGCCAGTAGTAGGGGACAGGGAGGTAGCCAGCCCCAGCATTTT.

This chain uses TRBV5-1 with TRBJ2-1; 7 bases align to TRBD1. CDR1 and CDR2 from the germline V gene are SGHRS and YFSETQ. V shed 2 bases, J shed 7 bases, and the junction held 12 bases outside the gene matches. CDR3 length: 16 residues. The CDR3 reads CASSLPGTAALNEQFF. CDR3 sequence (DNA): TGCGCCAGCAGCTTACCCGGGACAGCAGCCTTAAATGAGCAGTTCTTC.